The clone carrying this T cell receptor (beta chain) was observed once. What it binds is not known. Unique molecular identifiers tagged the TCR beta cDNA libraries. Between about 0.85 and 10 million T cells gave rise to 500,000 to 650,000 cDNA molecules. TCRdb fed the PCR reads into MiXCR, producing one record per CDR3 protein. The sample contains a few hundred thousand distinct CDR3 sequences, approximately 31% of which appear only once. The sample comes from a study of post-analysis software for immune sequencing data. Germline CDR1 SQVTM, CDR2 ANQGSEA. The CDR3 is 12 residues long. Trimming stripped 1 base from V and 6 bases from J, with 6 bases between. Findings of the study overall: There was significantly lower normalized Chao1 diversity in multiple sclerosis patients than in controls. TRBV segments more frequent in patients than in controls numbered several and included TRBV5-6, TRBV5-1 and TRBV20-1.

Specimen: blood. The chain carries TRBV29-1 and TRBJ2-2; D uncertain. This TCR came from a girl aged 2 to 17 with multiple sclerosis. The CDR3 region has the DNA TGCAGCGTTGAAGGGTATCCCGGGGAGCTGTTTTTT. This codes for CSVEGYPGELFF.